The 17 T cell receptor beta chains listed next were all sequenced from one sample in a study of blood T cell repertoires in COVID-19. The data were produced by immunoSEQ multiplex PCR, yet TCRdb's version contains in-frame clones alone and is incomplete. The sample has fewer than 200,000 clones; 84% are singletons. Sequencing was carried out using peripheral blood. The origin of the receptors is a woman aged 80 or over with COVID-19, enrolled during active disease.

The chain employs TRBV24-1 and TRBJ1-6; the D gene is possibly TRBD1 (6 bases). The CDR3 is 20 residues long. V lost 2 bases to trimming and J lost 10 bases, with 29 bases between them. Germline V CDR1 and CDR2: KGHDR, SFDVKD. The CDR3 loop is CATSDSPHIGGRGVGSPLHF. The DNA of the CDR3 is TGTGCCACCAGTGATTCACCCCACATAGGGGGACGGGGGGTTGGGTCACCCCTCCACTTT.

V gene TRBV9 combines with J gene TRBJ2-7; the match to TRBD2 covers 9 bases. The V gene's germline CDR1 is SGDLS and CDR2 YYNGEE. With V trimmed by 4 bases and J by 4 bases, 18 bases remained unmatched. The CDR3 consists of 18 residues. CDR3 DNA: TGTGCCAGCAGCCGGCGTCCAACTCATAGCGGGAGTCAGTACGAGCAGTACTTC. It encodes CASSRRPTHSGSQYEQYF.

V gene TRBV5-1 combines with J gene TRBJ2-1; the match to TRBD1 covers 8 bases. CDR3 size: 15 residues. V lost 4 bases and J lost 4; bases outside the gene matches: 7. Germline V gene lookup returns CDR1 SGHRS and CDR2 YFSETQ. CDR3 DNA: TGCGCCAGCAGCCCCCCGGGACAGGCTTACAATGAGCAGTTCTTC. Protein product: CASSPPGQAYNEQFF.

This clone was counted once. The genes are TRBV7-2 and TRBJ2-1, with D possibly matching TRBD2 (5 bases). V lost 2 bases and J 4 bases, leaving 6 bases between the germline ends. Germline V CDR1 and CDR2: SGHTA, FQGNSA. CDR3 size: 13 residues. The CDR3 DNA follows: TGTGCCAGCAGCTTAAGCGGTTACAATGAGCAGTTCTTC. Protein product: CASSLSGYNEQFF.

This clone was seen once. As DNA, the CDR3 is TGTGCCATTACAGGGGGCTTCGCCTATGGCTACACCTTC. It is translated as CAITGGFAYGYTF. J is TRBJ1-2 and V is TRBV10-3, with 9 bases matching TRBD1. V dropped 9 bases and J dropped 4; count of bases not matched to a gene: 6. This CDR3 is built from 13 residues. Germline CDR1 and CDR2: ENHRY and SYGVKD.

V and J are TRBV3-1 (or the pseudogene TRBV3-2) and TRBJ2-7, with 11 bases lining up with TRBD2. The germline V gene encodes CDR1 LGHDT and CDR2 YNNKEL (reference sequence). The trim removed 4 bases at V and 5 bases at J, leaving 7 bases unmatched. The CDR3 sequence is 15 residues long. The CDR3 loop reads CASSPPLAGDHEQYF. CDR3 nucleotide sequence: TGTGCCAGCAGCCCCCCACTAGCGGGAGACCACGAGCAGTACTTC.

The rearrangement joins TRBV7-9 to TRBJ2-2, with D unclear. The CDR3 is made up of 15 amino acids. The germline CDR1 and CDR2 sequences are SEHNR and FQNEAQ (reference sequence). V was clipped by 1 base and J by 2 bases, with 8 bases between them. The CDR3 sequence is CASSLGLHNTGELFF. CDR3 sequence (DNA): TGTGCCAGCAGCTTAGGGTTACACAACACCGGGGAGCTGTTTTTT.

The chain carries TRBV6-6 and TRBJ1-5, with a possible D match to TRBD1 (5 bases). Germline CDR1 MNHNY, CDR2 SVGAGI (reference sequence). The CDR3 totals 15 residues. Trimming left V 2 bases short and J 5 bases short, with 13 bases between. In nucleotides, the CDR3 is TGTGCCAGCAGTTACGGGGGGGGAGGGCATCAGCCCCAGCATTTT. Translating it yields CASSYGGGGHQPQHF.

The V gene is TRBV5-6, the J gene TRBJ2-5; D possibly corresponds to TRBD2 (7 bases). Trimming pared 3 bases from V and 4 bases from J, leaving 16 bases between. The CDR3 loop spans 15 amino acids. Germline assignment: CDR1 SGHDT and CDR2 YYEEEE. The CDR3 coding sequence is TGTGCCAGCAGCTATCGGGGGGCCGGTCGAGAGACCCAGTACTTC. It is translated as CASSYRGAGRETQYF. Full variable domain (remainder filled in from reference TRBV5-6 and TRBJ2-5): DAGVTQSPTHLIKTRGQQVTLRCSPKSGHDTVSWYQQALGQGPQFIFQYYEEEERQRGNFPDRFSGHQFPNYSSELNVNALLLGDSALYLCASSYRGAGRETQYFGPGTRLLVL.

The table lists this clone with a count of one. The chain joins TRBV10-3 to TRBJ2-3, with D tentatively TRBD2 (5 bases). The CDR3 runs to 14 residues. Trimming removed 6 bases at V and 0 bases at J, with 10 bases between. From germline, CDR1 is ENHRY and CDR2 SYGVKD. CDR3 amino acids: CAISDRGSTDTQYF. CDR3 sequence (DNA): TGTGCCATCAGCGACCGGGGAAGCACAGATACGCAGTATTTT.

The sample holds a few counts of this clone. This chain uses TRBV6-2 or TRBV6-3 with TRBJ2-7; TRBD1 agrees at 7 bases. This CDR3 contains 15 residues. Germline V CDR1 and CDR2: MNHEY, SVGEGT. V lost 2 bases and J lost 2; bases outside the gene matches: 6. For the CDR3, the DNA is TGTGCCAGCAGTTACGTGGCAGGGGGACCCTACGAGCAGTACTTC. Its translation: CASSYVAGGPYEQYF.

Only one count was recorded for this clone. V and J are TRBV7-3 and TRBJ2-1; TRBD1 matches 9 bases. Germline CDR1 reads SGHTA; CDR2 reads FQGTGA. The CDR3 has 15 amino acids. J was trimmed by 10 bases and V by 5 bases; bases with no gene match: 12. Here the CDR3 reads CASSPAADRGYEQFF. The CDR3 nucleotides are TGTGCCAGCAGCCCGGCAGCGGACAGGGGATACGAGCAGTTCTTC.

The V call is TRBV19, the J call TRBJ2-5; TRBD1 aligns across 9 bases. Germline V CDR1 and CDR2: LNHDA, SQIVND (reference sequence). Trimming took 5 bases from V and 2 from J; bases not matched to a gene: 3. The CDR3 spans 14 residues. Here the CDR3 reads CASSADRGQETQYF. For the CDR3, the DNA is TGTGCCAGTAGTGCGGACAGGGGTCAAGAGACCCAGTACTTC. The whole variable domain, remainder taken from reference TRBV19 and TRBJ2-5, is DGGITQSPKYLFRKEGQNVTLSCEQNLNHDAMYWYRQDPGQGLRLIYYSQIVNDFQKGDIAEGYSVSREKKESFPLTVTSAQKNPTAFYLCASSADRGQETQYFGPGTRLLVL.

This clone has just a few counts. The chain carries TRBV27 and TRBJ2-6; the match to TRBD1 covers 10 bases. The CDR3 has 16 amino acids. V dropped 7 bases and J dropped 5; count of bases not matched to a gene: 8. Germline V gives CDR1 MNHEY, CDR2 SMNVEV (reference sequence). The CDR3 nucleotides are TGTGCCAGCAAAACGGACAGGGGGAATCGGGCCAACGTCCTGACTTTC. Residues: CASKTDRGNRANVLTF.

This chain links TRBV11-2 with TRBJ1-2; the match to TRBD1 covers 7 bases. The CDR3 has 12 residues. Germline trimming cut 4 bases from V and 4 bases from J; bases unmatched to any gene: 0. Germline values: CDR1 SGHAT, CDR2 FQNNGV. The CDR3 sequence is CASSWDSYGYTF. CDR3 nucleotides: TGTGCCAGCAGCTGGGACAGCTATGGCTACACCTTC.

V usage is TRBV4-1 and J usage is TRBJ2-1; 10 bases match TRBD2. This CDR3 is 15 amino acids long. V dropped 2 bases and J dropped 7; count of bases not matched to a gene: 5. CDR1 MGHRA and CDR2 YSYEKL come from the germline V gene. The CDR3 DNA sequence: TGCGCCAGCAGCCAACCAGCGGGAGGGGGGAATGAGCAGTTCTTC. Protein sequence: CASSQPAGGGNEQFF.

This chain joins TRBV11-2 and TRBJ2-7, with 8 bases identical to TRBD2. This CDR3 is built from 14 residues. The germline CDR1 and CDR2 sequences are SGHAT and FQNNGV. J gave up 4 bases and V 1 base, and 3 bases lay outside the gene matches. As DNA, the CDR3 is TGTGCCAGCAGCTTAGGCGCGGGGGGATACGAGCAGTACTTC. This encodes CASSLGAGGYEQYF.